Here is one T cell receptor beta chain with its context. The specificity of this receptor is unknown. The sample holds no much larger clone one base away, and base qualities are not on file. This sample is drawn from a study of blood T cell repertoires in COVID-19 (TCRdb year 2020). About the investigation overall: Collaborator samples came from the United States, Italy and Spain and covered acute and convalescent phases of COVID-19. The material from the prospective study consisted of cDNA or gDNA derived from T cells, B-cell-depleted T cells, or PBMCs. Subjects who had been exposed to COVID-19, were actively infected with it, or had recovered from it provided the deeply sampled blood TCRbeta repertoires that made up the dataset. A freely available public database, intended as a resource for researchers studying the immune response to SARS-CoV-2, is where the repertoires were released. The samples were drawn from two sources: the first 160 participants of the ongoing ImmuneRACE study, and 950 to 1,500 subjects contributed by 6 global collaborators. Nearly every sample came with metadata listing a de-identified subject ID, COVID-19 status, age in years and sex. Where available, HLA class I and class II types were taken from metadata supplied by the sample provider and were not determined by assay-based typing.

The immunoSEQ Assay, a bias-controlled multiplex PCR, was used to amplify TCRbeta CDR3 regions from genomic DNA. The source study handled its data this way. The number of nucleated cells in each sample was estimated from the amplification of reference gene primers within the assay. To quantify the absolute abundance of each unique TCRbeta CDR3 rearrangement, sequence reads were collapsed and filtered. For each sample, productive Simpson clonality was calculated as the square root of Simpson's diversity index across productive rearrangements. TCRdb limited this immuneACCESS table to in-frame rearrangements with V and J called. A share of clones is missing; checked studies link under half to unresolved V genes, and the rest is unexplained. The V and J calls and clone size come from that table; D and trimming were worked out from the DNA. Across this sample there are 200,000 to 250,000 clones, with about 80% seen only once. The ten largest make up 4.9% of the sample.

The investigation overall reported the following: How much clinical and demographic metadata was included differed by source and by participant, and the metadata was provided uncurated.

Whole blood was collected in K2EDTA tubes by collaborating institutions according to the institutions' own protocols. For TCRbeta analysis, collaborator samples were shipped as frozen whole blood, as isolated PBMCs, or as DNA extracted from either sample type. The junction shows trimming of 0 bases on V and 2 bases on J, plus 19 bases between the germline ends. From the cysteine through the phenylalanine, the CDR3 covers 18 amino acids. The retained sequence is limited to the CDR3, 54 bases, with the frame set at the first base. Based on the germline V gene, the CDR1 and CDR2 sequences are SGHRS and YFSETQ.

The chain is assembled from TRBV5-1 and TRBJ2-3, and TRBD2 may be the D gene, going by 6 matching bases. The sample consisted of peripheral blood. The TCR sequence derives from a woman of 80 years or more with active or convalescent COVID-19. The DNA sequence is TGCGCCAGCAGCTTGGCTGTATCTAGCGCCAGGACCACAGATACGCAGTATTTT. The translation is CASSLAVSSARTTDTQYF.